This T cell receptor beta chain derives from a study of identical twins. V lost 3 bases and J 0 bases, leaving 11 bases between the germline ends. Germline V gene lookup returns CDR1 SGHKS and CDR2 YYEKEE (reference sequence). The CDR3 runs to 15 residues. TCRdb reanalysed the 5' RACE reads using MiXCR and keeps one entry per CDR3 protein. The sample gives roughly 200,000 distinct CDR3 sequences, more than 6.5% of which show up once; more than 1.5% is in the top ten. The same sample was also studied in work on yellow fever vaccine responses in identical twins.

The clonotype originates from a woman aged 18-29 years in good health. The chain has TRBV5-5 and TRBJ2-3; no clear D gene. Sequenced sample: memory (CD45RO+) T cells sorted from blood. This chain's CDR3 is CASSSDRKSTDTQYF. The CDR3 DNA is TGTGCCAGCAGCTCGGACCGGAAAAGCACAGATACGCAGTATTTT.